This record concerns one T cell receptor (beta chain) sequence. Researchers ran the PCR with 60 Vbeta and 13 Jbeta primers. Profiled with immunoSEQ multiplex PCR; TCRdb holds only in-frame clones, not every one. The top ten hold 5% to 6% of the sample, which has around 130,000 clones, around four fifths seen once. Trimming shortened V by 2 bases and J by 1 base, and 6 bases separated the two germline ends. This CDR3 region has 13 residues. Germline V gives CDR1 SGHNT, CDR2 YYREEE (reference sequence). The data were obtained in a study of cytomegalovirus exposure and HLA in healthy donors. This clonotype was sampled from a man aged 25 to 45 in good health and CMV-seronegative. The chain has TRBV5-4 and TRBJ1-1; no clear D gene. The sequencing input was PBMCs. CDR3 DNA: TGTGCCAGCAGCTTTAGAGGGAACACTGAAGCTTTCTTT. The encoded protein is CASSFRGNTEAFF.